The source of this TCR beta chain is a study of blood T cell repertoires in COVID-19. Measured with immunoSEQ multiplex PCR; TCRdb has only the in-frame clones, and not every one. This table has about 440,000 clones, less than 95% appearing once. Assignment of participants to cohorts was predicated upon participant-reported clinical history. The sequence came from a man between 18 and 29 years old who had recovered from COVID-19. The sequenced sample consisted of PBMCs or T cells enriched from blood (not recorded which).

CDR3 protein: CASKGGLDSYNSPLHF. CDR3 nucleotides: TGTGCCAGCAAGGGAGGGTTGGACTCCTATAATTCACCCCTCCACTTT. The V gene is TRBV27, the J gene TRBJ1-6; D is undetermined. This CDR3 has 16 amino acids. The V and J ends lost 7 bases and 0 bases respectively, with 13 bases between them. Germline CDR1 reads MNHEY; CDR2 reads SMNVEV (reference sequence).